These 7 T cell receptor beta chains came from one sample sequenced in a study of T cells after yellow fever vaccination. TCRdb used MiXCR to reprocess the 5' RACE reads, holding one entry per CDR3 protein. The profile shows more than 65,000 distinct CDR3 sequences, more than 5.5% of them singletons. Specimen: CD8+ T cells sorted from PBMCs, collected roughly 10 days after the first yellow fever vaccination. The receptors were sampled from a man younger than 30 who received the YFV17D yellow fever vaccine.

This clonotype was seen at least ten times. This chain connects TRBV20-1 to TRBJ1-2, with TRBD1 matching 9 bases. With 3 bases clipped from V and 8 bases from J, the junction kept 10 bases outside the gene matches. The V gene's germline CDR1 is DFQATT and CDR2 SNEGSKA (reference sequence). CDR3 size: 14 residues. This CDR3 reads CSARVQGAWDGYTF. The CDR3 DNA follows: TGCAGTGCTAGGGTACAGGGGGCGTGGGACGGCTACACCTTC.

This clonotype was found many times. V and J are TRBV27 and TRBJ2-7; no reliable D call. Between the trimmed V and J ends, which lost 0 bases and 6 bases, there was a span of 3 bases. Per germline, CDR1 MNHEY and CDR2 SMNVEV (reference sequence). This CDR3 has 11 amino acids. The CDR3 is CASSLSGEQYF. The CDR3 DNA reads as TGTGCCAGCAGTTTATCGGGCGAGCAGTACTTC.

The chain carries TRBV25-1 and TRBJ1-2; no reliable D call. The CDR3 runs to 13 residues. V lost 0 bases and J lost 6, with 8 bases in between. The germline V gene encodes CDR1 MGHDK and CDR2 SYGVNS. The CDR3 DNA is TGTGCCAGCAGTGAATATGACGGGGATGGCTACACCTTC. This codes for CASSEYDGDGYTF.

This clonotype was counted many times. The chain joins TRBV4-1 to TRBJ2-7; possibly TRBD2 for D (6 bases). This CDR3 region has 15 residues. Germline V lookup: CDR1 MGHRA, CDR2 YSYEKL. V shed 1 base and J shed 2 bases, with 12 bases lying between them. DNA of the CDR3: TGCGCCAGCAGCCAAGCAGACGGAGGGACCTACGAGCAGTACTTC. Protein: CASSQADGGTYEQYF.

This clonotype was picked up many times. The chain couples TRBV7-9 to TRBJ1-1; weak D call: TRBD1 (6 bases). The CDR3 contains 15 residues. Trimming cost V 4 bases and J 5 bases, with 17 bases left between them. From germline, CDR1 is SEHNR and CDR2 FQNEAQ (reference sequence). The CDR3 reads CASSSRGGRWTEAFF. DNA for the CDR3: TGTGCCAGCAGCTCTCGGGGGGGCCGGTGGACTGAAGCTTTCTTT.

With regard to this clonotype: This sequence may be a read error, since a much larger clone differs from it by one base. The chain links TRBV4-1 to TRBJ2-5; D is possibly TRBD1 (6 bases). The germline gives CDR1 MGHRA, CDR2 YSYEKL. This CDR3 is built from 14 residues. V gave up 5 bases and J gave up 3 bases, with 13 bases separating them. The CDR3 protein is CASSCRAGEETQYF. In nucleotides, the CDR3 is TGCGCCAGCAGCTGTAGGGCAGGGGAAGAGACCCAGTACTTC.

The sample holds many counts of this clonotype. The V call is TRBV6-5, the J call TRBJ2-3; 7 bases match TRBD1. The CDR3 consists of 16 residues. The V and J ends lost 2 bases and 2 bases, in that order; junction bases with no gene match: 7. Germline CDR1 reads MNHEY; CDR2 reads SVGAGI. CDR3 loop: CASSYGVDRDTDTQYF. CDR3 sequence (DNA): TGTGCCAGCAGTTACGGAGTAGACAGGGACACAGATACGCAGTATTTT.